This is a list of T cell receptor beta chains from one sample in a study of blood T cell repertoires in COVID-19. Sequenced by immunoSEQ multiplex PCR; TCRdb stores in-frame clones only, minus some. The sample consists of 200,000 to 300,000 clones, approximately 88% of them appearing once. The sample comprised PBMCs or T cells enriched from blood (not recorded which). The receptors here all came from a woman aged 40-49 years with acute COVID-19. Each CDR3 is given with its conserved first and last residue. D genes are given only for firm matches. Size is stated for part of the rows, as once, few or many counts, or as a class when the clone is expanded.

TRBJ2-2,TRBV6-1,17,.,.,CASSEPAGASNTGELFF,TGTGCCAGCAGTGAGCCCGCGGGGGCCTCGAACACCGGGGAGCTGTTTTTT
TRBJ1-5,TRBV10-3,14,TRBD1,.,CAISPGQGAQPQHF,TGTGCCATCAGCCCAGGACAGGGGGCTCAGCCCCAGCATTTT
TRBJ2-7,TRBV9,14,.,.,CASSVDTGPYEQYF,TGTGCCAGCAGCGTAGATACAGGGCCCTACGAGCAGTACTTC
TRBJ1-5,TRBV19,15,.,.,CASSVQAANNQPQHF,TGTGCCAGTAGTGTGCAGGCCGCCAACAATCAGCCCCAGCATTTT
TRBJ1-2,TRBV11-2,17,.,.,CASSLEAGGGINYGYTF,TGTGCCAGCAGCTTAGAGGCTGGCGGGGGGATTAACTATGGCTACACCTTC
TRBJ1-4,TRBV24-1,14,TRBD1,once,CATSETGTGEKLFF,TGTGCCACCAGTGAGACCGGGACAGGGGAGAAACTGTTTTTT
TRBJ2-1,TRBV7-2,12,.,few,CASSLPGLAVLF,TGTGCCAGCAGCCTACCGGGACTGGCAGTGCTCTTC
TRBJ2-2,TRBV7-2,14,TRBD2,.,CASSAREGIGELFF,TGTGCCAGCAGCGCTAGGGAGGGGATCGGGGAGCTGTTTTTT
TRBJ1-3,TRBV9,16,.,.,CASSQPTDSSGNTIYF,TGTGCCAGCAGTCAACCCACGGACAGCTCTGGAAACACCATATATTTT
TRBJ1-1,TRBV19,13,.,.,CASSIGRGTEAFF,TGTGCCAGTAGTATTGGCCGGGGCACTGAAGCTTTCTTT
TRBJ2-2,TRBV7-7,15,.,.,CASRGGTGYTGELFF,TGTGCCAGCAGGGGAGGGACAGGATACACCGGGGAGCTGTTTTTT
TRBJ2-1,TRBV7-8,13,TRBD1,few,CASTKGQYNEQFF,TGTGCCAGCACGAAGGGACAGTACAATGAGCAGTTCTTC
TRBJ2-2,TRBV27,14,TRBD2,.,CASSLSGGAGELFF,TGTGCCAGCAGTTTATCTGGGGGGGCCGGGGAGCTGTTTTTT
TRBJ1-1,TRBV9,15,TRBD1,.,CASSVGTDLNTEAFF,TGTGCCAGCAGCGTCGGGACAGATTTGAACACTGAAGCTTTCTTT
TRBJ2-3,TRBV5-4,17,.,.,CASSLGPGLRATDTQYF,TGTGCCAGCAGCTTGGGCCCGGGACTCCGAGCTACAGATACGCAGTATTTT
TRBJ2-5,TRBV7-2,15,.,.,CASSFRRPGLETQYF,TGTGCCAGCAGCTTTCGGCGTCCCGGGTTGGAGACCCAGTACTTC
TRBJ1-6,TRBV5-1,16,TRBD1,.,CASSLAAGQGYSPLHF,TGCGCCAGCAGCTTGGCCGCGGGACAGGGGTATTCACCCCTCCACTTT
TRBJ2-3,TRBV7-9,16,.,.,CASSLEAGISTDTQYF,TGTGCCAGCAGCTTAGAGGCAGGGATTAGCACAGATACGCAGTATTTT
TRBJ2-1,TRBV10-1,17,TRBD1,.,CASSARAPGQGSDEQFF,TGCGCCAGCAGCGCCCGGGCTCCGGGACAGGGGTCCGATGAGCAGTTCTTC
TRBJ2-3,TRBV5-5,18,TRBD1,.,CASSLTEKGQGNTDTQYF,TGTGCCAGCAGCCTAACAGAAAAGGGACAGGGAAACACAGATACGCAGTATTTT
TRBJ1-1,TRBV4-3,15,TRBD1,.,CASSHKTGGGTEAFF,TGCGCCAGCAGCCACAAAACAGGGGGCGGAACTGAAGCTTTCTTT
TRBJ2-7,TRBV10-2,14,TRBD2,.,CASKLAGDSYEQYF,TGCGCCAGCAAACTAGCGGGGGACTCCTACGAGCAGTACTTC
TRBJ1-2,TRBV7-2,14,TRBD1,.,CASSFLVTGNGYTF,TGTGCCAGCAGCTTTTTGGTGACAGGGAATGGCTACACCTTC
TRBJ2-1,TRBV7-2,12,.,.,CASSSRRNEQFF,TGTGCCAGCAGCTCCAGGAGGAATGAGCAGTTCTTC
TRBJ2-3,TRBV29-1,14,TRBD2,.,CSAASGIATDTQYF,TGCAGCGCTGCTAGCGGGATCGCCACAGATACGCAGTATTTT
TRBJ2-2,TRBV5-4,16,TRBD1,.,CASSANRGLSTGELFF,TGTGCCAGCAGCGCCAACAGGGGGCTCAGCACCGGGGAGCTGTTTTTT
TRBJ2-2,TRBV2,16,TRBD2,.,CASSEQPAGVSGELFF,TGTGCCAGCAGTGAACAGCCAGCGGGGGTCAGCGGGGAGCTGTTTTTT
TRBJ2-5,TRBV5-6,16,TRBD1,.,CASRITPQGAPETQYF,TGTGCCAGCAGGATAACTCCTCAGGGGGCGCCAGAGACCCAGTACTTC
TRBJ1-4,TRBV6-5,14,.,.,CASSYLQGGEKLFF,TGTGCCAGCAGTTACCTGCAGGGTGGCGAAAAACTGTTTTTT
TRBJ1-4,TRBV5-8,14,.,.,CASSLGQIMVKLFF,TGTGCCAGCAGCTTGGGACAGATTATGGTAAAACTGTTTTTT
TRBJ1-2,TRBV6-2/TRBV6-3,16,TRBD1,.,CASSYAAGTEIYGYTF,TGTGCCAGCAGTTACGCAGCCGGGACAGAGATCTATGGCTACACCTTC
TRBJ2-1,TRBV4-1,13,.,.,CASSQGYYNEQFF,TGCGCCAGCAGCCAAGGCTATTACAATGAGCAGTTCTTC